Below, one T cell receptor (beta chain) is given with its context. V was pared by 0 bases and J by 0 bases, with 12 bases between. CDR3 size: 18 residues. From germline, CDR1 is KGHSH and CDR2 LQKENI. The data stem from a study of blood T cell repertoires in COVID-19. Background on the study: T cells, B-cell-depleted T cells, or PBMCs supplied cDNA or gDNA.

Per the original data handling: Scientists estimated how many nucleated cells there were by amplifying reference gene primers. The table came from immunoSEQ multiplex PCR; TCRdb's copy has only in-frame clones and leaves some out. V, J and clone size are those of that table, while D and trimming were read from the DNA. The data show fewer than 30,000 clones, approximately 92% seen once. The source is a human donor in a cohort sampled during active COVID-19. Input material: peripheral blood. This chain connects TRBV18 to TRBJ2-6; weak D call: TRBD1 (6 bases). CDR3 coding DNA: TGTGCCAGCTCACCACCCGGGCAGGGGTTCTCTGGGGCCAACGTCCTGACTTTC. It encodes CASSPPGQGFSGANVLTF.